This TCR beta chain came from a study of cytomegalovirus exposure and HLA in healthy donors (dated by TCRdb to the late 2010s). Background for the entire study: According to an earlier analysis of around 600 of the donors, 150 million to 200 million T cells yielded 90 million to 130 million unique TCR beta sequences and about 300 Gb of sequence data. Donor age, sex, ethnicity and CMV serostatus were compiled alongside the repertoire data. A later genetic analysis used genome-wide SNP genotypes for about 60% of the 666 donors, treating that subset as a discovery cohort. Of the 300 to 450 genotyped donors, around 81% fell in the genetic ancestry cluster associated with self-reported Caucasian donors. Among a few hundred genotyped donors of the cohort, an average of 235,054 unique TCR beta nucleotide sequences were sequenced per donor, roughly 20% of them non-productive. HLA typing included class I and class II loci at four-digit resolution. The aim of the study was to test whether cataloging public T cell receptors could identify signatures of past pathogen exposure. In addition to the first cohort of about 650 subjects, a separate validation cohort of approximately 130 different subjects was used. Because of strong linkage in the cohort, a few DR-DQ haplotypes were treated as single units for association and clustering. To decide whether each TCR beta V gene segment behaved as functional or pseudogenic, an earlier analysis of approximately 620 of the donors relied on high-throughput TCR beta sequencing. About 300 gigabases of sequencing data and roughly 90 million unique TCR sequences were included in an early release covering several hundred HLA-typed donors. The number of typed donors differed by locus: roughly 620-640 for A, B, C, DRB1 and DQB1; approximately 520 for DQA1; 606 for DPA1; and around 450 for DPB1. In a later analysis, previously published TCR beta repertoires from some 640 donors were re-analyzed and high-resolution HLA genotyping was added so that TCR occurrence patterns could be studied. Using immunosequencing, the study profiled T cell repertoires from some 670 subjects and related those repertoires to cytomegalovirus serostatus. Rather than using new phenotypic data, the later analysis identified candidate immune exposures from TCR beta sequences and from how often those sequences occurred across donors. High-throughput TCR immunosequencing, statistical association of individual TCRs with disease status, and machine learning were combined to predict cytomegalovirus infection status. Every repertoire in the discovery cohort had been generated on one and the same sequencing platform.

On this clone: Its antigen remains undetermined. Base qualities are missing; no much larger clone stands one base away.

The cohort consisted of fewer than 700 healthy bone marrow donors. At the time of sampling, every cohort member was nominally healthy, though immune exposures that went unrecorded were likely present. The donor tested CMV seropositive, placing the donor among the approximately 290 seropositive members of the cohort. A peripheral blood sample was collected from each donor, and TCR beta sequencing was performed on peripheral blood mononuclear cells. Genomic DNA was extracted from the blood cell samples with the Qiagen DNeasy Blood Extraction Kit. Trimmed from V: 2 bases; trimmed from J: 2 bases; junction bases lacking a gene match: 10. CDR1 and CDR2, looked up from the germline V gene, are SQVTM and ANQGSEA. The cysteine opens and the phenylalanine closes a CDR3 of 16 amino acids. The kept DNA is CDR3 alone, 48 bases in frame from the first base. Library method: the immunoSEQ multiplex PCR assay. The multiplex PCR relied on a mix of 60 forward primers for TCR Vbeta segments and 13 reverse primers for TCR Jbeta segments. Amplification of the CDR3 region of rearranged TCR beta genes was performed with a multiplex PCR assay on genomic DNA. On the Illumina HiSeq System, the amplified TCR beta libraries were sequenced as 87-base-pair reads. As for the authors' bioinformatics: Across the 500 to 750 repertoires, a later analysis counted 78 million or so unique TCR beta chains, around 11 million of which were shared by at least two donors. Raw reads were error-corrected and collapsed into unique sequences by a nearest-neighbor algorithm in which closely related sequences were merged to remove PCR and sequencing errors. CDR3 sequences were aligned to IMGT reference sequences to assign V, D and J gene segments. For a sequence to be retained, a match of at least six nucleotides to both a V gene segment and a J gene segment was required. Rearrangements were classified as productive when the CDR3 lacked stop codons and remained in frame with V and J, and all other rearrangements were classified as non-productive. CDR3 was defined by IMGT convention, running from the second conserved V-encoded cysteine to the conserved J-encoded phenylalanine. In an earlier analysis of around 570 of the donors, sequences lacking an unambiguous match to a single V gene segment were excluded. An earlier analysis of about 590 of the donors classified V segments as functional when productive rearrangements were above 56.7% and as segregating when the standard deviation between donors was above 5%. To diagnose cytomegalovirus status from the catalog of TCR beta chain sequences, a statistical classification framework was built. In a later analysis, V and J genes were assigned by comparing TCR nucleotide sequences against IMGT/GENE-DB human TR gene sequences. The TCRdist pipeline was used in a later analysis to assign CDR3 sequences and most-parsimonious VDJ recombination scenarios. In a later analysis, each TCR beta chain was defined by its CDR3 amino acid sequence together with its V-gene family, and reads lacking a unique V-gene family were excluded. In a later analysis, 500 to 650 highly shared, low-generation-probability nucleotide sequences were removed to address suspected cross-contamination and a sequencing artifact. For each public chain, a later analysis derived a clonal expansion index from normalized ranks of inferred template counts within each repertoire. Generation probabilities in a later analysis came from a VDJ recombination model fitted to out-of-frame rearrangements, and those results were checked against IGoR. A later analysis scored TCR-TCR, TCR-HLA and TCR-CMV co-occurrence with hypergeometric tests, applying a repertoire-size bias correction to TCR pairs. A later analysis estimated false discovery rates by permuting HLA or CMV assignments 20 times. In a later analysis, co-occurring TCRs were grouped using DBSCAN, with TCRdist sequence similarity added in when clustering inside HLA-allele-positive subsets. Repertoires with fewer than 30,000 or more than 120,000 public chains were left out of co-occurrence clustering, as were about 5 repertoires with anomalous nucleotide sharing. The table was pulled from immuneACCESS by TCRdb, which kept in-frame rearrangements only. Such tables lose some clones; where checked, under half of the loss comes from unresolved V genes, and the rest has no known cause. The DNA gave D and trimming, while V, J and clone size come from that table. The sample profile shows 85,000 to 100,000 clones; roughly 80% of them were found once. Roughly 1.1% of the sample belongs to the ten largest clones.

Overall study results and their limits: Correlated functional status among segregating V segments might reflect linkage disequilibrium, but an unknown experimental factor could not be ruled out. Because the 87-base-pair reads could not distinguish some IMGT-functional V segments, including TRBV6-2 and TRBV6-3, those segments were excluded. According to a later analysis, parvovirus B19, influenza, CMV and Epstein-Barr virus appeared linked to several top co-occurrence clusters. Seventeen rarely observed V segments, including chromosome 9 orphons, were excluded from the earlier analysis of about 500 of the donors because counts were too low. A later analysis associated about 18,000 TCR beta sequences with specific HLA alleles at a false discovery rate of 0.05. A later genetic analysis reported fewer N-insertions in productive TCRs among donors in an Asian-associated ancestry cluster than the approximately 700-donor mean. According to a later analysis, most CMV-associated TCR beta chains appeared to be HLA-restricted, and the HLA associations seemed to be driven largely by CMV exposure. It was suggested by the authors that the approach could potentially be generalized to other disease states and immunological phenotypes. A later analysis found that HLA-associated TCR beta chains were more clonally expanded and had lower generation probabilities than equally common non-associated chains. The cohort was sequenced for TCR beta chains only, and without alpha or paired-chain data the features that could be detected were limited. While some public TCRs were present in many individuals, most TCR sequences turned up only very rarely across donors. For the cohort, immune exposure information was limited to CMV serostatus. The study listed 170 or so TCR beta chains as associated with cytomegalovirus. An association between a missense DCLRE1C variant and V-gene and J-gene trimming of TCR beta chains was found in a later genetic analysis and replicated in an independent cohort. Assigning TCR associations to individual alleles was difficult when HLA alleles, especially DR and DQ, strongly co-occurred. Because HLA typing was unavailable for some donors at each locus, only the typed subset was used in association tests. In vitro tests confirmed that three of the cytomegalovirus-associated TCR beta chains recognize cytomegalovirus antigens. A further reported finding was that TCR beta sequences accurately predicted the HLA-A and HLA-B alleles for most subjects in the first cohort. In an earlier analysis of 587 of the donors, most TCR beta V segments appeared in productive rearrangements about 87% or about 30% of the time, broadly matching IMGT annotations. The presence/absence analyses assumed that sequencing depth was roughly uniform across donors, and that assumption may not be true. The sequencing pipeline was judged likely to have produced a cluster of highly shared sequence variants as a technical artifact. Cytomegalovirus status was reported to be diagnosed by the classifier with high specificity and sensitivity in both the original and validation cohorts. A later analysis found that TCR association rates varied across HLA loci, with DRB1 alleles showing the most associated TCRs and HLA-C alleles the fewest.

The material sequenced was PBMCs. This receptor was identified in a girl under 10 years old in good health and CMV-seropositive. The V and J segments used are TRBV29-1 and TRBJ2-3; TRBD2 matches 7 bases in the middle. The DNA sequence reads TGCAGCGTTGAAACTGGGCTAGCGGAACCCACAGATACGCAGTATTTT. It specifies CSVETGLAEPTDTQYF.